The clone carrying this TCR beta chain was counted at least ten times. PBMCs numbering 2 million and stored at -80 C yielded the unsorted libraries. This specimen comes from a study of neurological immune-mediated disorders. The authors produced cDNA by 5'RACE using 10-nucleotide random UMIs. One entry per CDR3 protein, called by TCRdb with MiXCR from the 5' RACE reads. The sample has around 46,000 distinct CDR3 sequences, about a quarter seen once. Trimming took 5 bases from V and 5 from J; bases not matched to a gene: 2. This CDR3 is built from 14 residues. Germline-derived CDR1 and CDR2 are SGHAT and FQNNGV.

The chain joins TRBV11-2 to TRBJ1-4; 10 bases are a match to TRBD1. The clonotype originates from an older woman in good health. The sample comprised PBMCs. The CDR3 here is CASSVGQGNEKLFF. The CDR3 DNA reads TGTGCCAGCAGCGTGGGACAGGGGAATGAAAAACTGTTTTTT.